The 31 T cell receptor beta chains below were found in one sample sequenced in a study of T cells in women clearing cervical HPV infection. TCRdb's table, derived via immunoSEQ multiplex PCR, lists solely in-frame clones and lacks some. The data include around 33,000 clones; the top ten clones carry 15% to 20%. Sequencing was performed on blood buffy coat. These TCRs come from a woman aged 18 to 75 with a cervical HPV16 infection that either progressed to CIN3+ or cleared (not recorded which).

As for this clone: The CDR3 extends 3 residues past the end of the read, so its final part is completed from the germline J gene. This chain connects TRBV29-1 to TRBJ2-3; D is uncertain. V was shortened by 0 bases and J by 2 bases, with 12 bases between the two germline ends. CDR3 size: 15 residues. Germline lookup yields CDR1 SQVTM and CDR2 ANQGSEA. CDR3 sequence reads: CSVEDRRRHTDTQYF. CDR3 DNA, as far as it was read: TGCAGCGTTGAAGATAGGCGGCGCCACACAGATACG.

Notes on this clone: Read coverage stops 3 residues before the CDR3 terminus; the germline J gene supplies the remainder. This chain links TRBV18 with TRBJ1-1, with D unclear. V was cut by 2 bases and J by 3 bases, with 13 bases left in between. Per the germline V gene, CDR1 is KGHSH and CDR2 is LQKENI. The CDR3 is 15 amino acids. The CDR3 sequence is CASSPGVPRDTEAFF. The CDR3 bases that were read are TGTGCCAGCTCACCAGGTGTTCCCCGGGACACTGAA.

For this clone: Read sequence stops 3 residues before the CDR3 end, and the germline J gene provides the missing end. This chain links TRBV9 with TRBJ1-1; D might be TRBD1 (5 bases). Germline CDR1 is SGDLS and CDR2 is YYNGEE. The CDR3 is 12 residues long. V gave up 4 bases and J gave up 5 bases, with 9 bases separating them. The CDR3 sequence: CASSTGDTEAFF. CDR3 bases read: TGTGCCAGCAGCACGGGGGATACTGAA.

Note on this clone: The read halts 3 residues ahead of the CDR3 end, with the missing end drawn from the germline J gene. The V and J genes are TRBV28 and TRBJ1-4, with D perhaps TRBD1 (6 bases). The V end was cut by 5 bases, the J end by 8 bases, with 12 bases between. The CDR3 covers 13 residues. Germline CDR1 is MDHEN and CDR2 is SYDVKM. The chain's CDR3 is CASSPQTGEKLFF. Partial CDR3 DNA: TGTGCCAGCAGTCCGCAAACAGGGGAAAAA.

With respect to this clone: Read coverage stops 3 residues before the CDR3 terminus; the germline J gene supplies the remainder. The rearrangement links TRBV2 to TRBJ1-1; the match to TRBD1 covers 7 bases. Germline V gives CDR1 SNHLY, CDR2 FYNNEI. CDR3 length: 13 residues. CDR3 DNA (partial): TGTGCCAGCAGCGCGGACAGGTGGAGGTCA. As protein: CASSADRWRS. The CDR3 in full is CASSADRWRSAFF.

For this clone: The read comes to an end 3 residues before the CDR3 does, leaving the germline J gene to fill in the end. This chain uses TRBV19 with TRBJ2-7, with 10 bases aligning to TRBD2. Trimming removed 3 bases from V and 4 bases from J; junction bases left unmatched: 6. Looked up from germline, CDR1 is LNHDA and CDR2 is SQIVND (reference sequence). This CDR3 is 15 amino acids long. The CDR3 sequence is CASSMVLTSGYEQYF. The CDR3 bases that were read are TGTGCCAGTAGTATGGTCCTGACTAGCGGGTACGAG. Together with reference TRBV19 and TRBJ2-7, the CDR3 gives the full variable domain: DGGITQSPKYLFRKEGQNVTLSCEQNLNHDAMYWYRQDPGQGLRLIYYSQIVNDFQKGDIAEGYSVSREKKESFPLTVTSAQKNPTAFYLCASSMVLTSGYEQYFGPGTRLTVT.

With regard to this clone: The observed sequence ends 3 residues before the CDR3 terminus, with the missing tail filled in from the germline J gene. The chain employs TRBV10-1 and TRBJ2-1, with 7 bases fitting TRBD2. Trimming at V came to 3 bases and at J to 2 bases, leaving 4 bases not matched to a gene. The germline CDR1 and CDR2 sequences are WNHNN and SYGVQD (reference sequence). The CDR3 sequence is 15 residues long. The CDR3 is CASSDQREPYNEQFF. The CDR3 bases that were read are TGCGCCAGCAGTGATCAGCGGGAACCCTACAATGAG.

Turning to this clone: The CDR3 end falls 3 residues outside the read, so it is completed with the germline J gene. J is TRBJ1-6 and V is TRBV7-3; 7 bases agree with TRBD1. This CDR3 has 15 residues. Germline V gives CDR1 SGHTA, CDR2 FQGTGA. Trimming took 5 bases from V and 5 from J; bases not matched to a gene: 6. The DNA read from the CDR3 is TGTGCCAGCAGCCAGTCCGGGACAGATAATTCACCC. Translated, it gives CASSQSGTDNSP. The whole CDR3 is CASSQSGTDNSPLHF.

A note on this clone: The DNA ends 3 residues before the CDR3 does, and the rest of the CDR3 is filled in from the germline J gene. The chain couples TRBV6-2 or TRBV6-3 to TRBJ1-2; D perhaps matches TRBD1 (5 bases). This CDR3 contains 14 residues. CDR1 is MNHEY and CDR2 is SVGEGT in the germline V gene. CDR3: CASSFTSGAYDYTF. The DNA read from the CDR3 is TGTGCCAGCAGTTTTACTAGCGGGGCCTACGAC.

On this clone itself: Sequencing ends 3 residues short of the CDR3 end; the germline J gene provides the rest. V usage is TRBV29-1 and J usage is TRBJ1-2; D unresolved. The CDR3 extends over 13 amino acids. The germline gives CDR1 SQVTM, CDR2 ANQGSEA. V was pared by 3 bases and J by 7 bases, with 15 bases between. CDR3 DNA, as far as it was read: TGCAGCGTTGAGGCAAAGGAGGCGGGTGGC. Protein product: CSVEAKEAGG. The CDR3 in its entirety is CSVEAKEAGGYTF.

In the case of this clone: Its ends do not fully match the called genes, so a read error is possible. From the germline J gene comes the end of the CDR3, since the read stops 3 residues before it. Distinct nucleotide sequences in the sample also encode this CDR3. The rearrangement joins TRBV7-3 to TRBJ2-3; D might be TRBD1 (5 bases). The CDR3 consists of 14 residues. Germline V gene lookup returns CDR1 SGHTA and CDR2 FQGTGA. CDR3 bases read: TGTGCCAGTAGCTTAATGGTGGGGCCAGATACG. Amino acid sequence: CASSLMVGPDT. The entire CDR3 protein reads CASSLMVGPDTQYF.

On this clone itself: The observed sequence ends 3 residues before the CDR3 terminus, with the missing tail filled in from the germline J gene. The V gene is TRBV7-3, the J gene TRBJ1-2, with 7 bases matching TRBD1. Per germline, CDR1 SGHTA and CDR2 FQGTGA. The CDR3 has 13 residues. Losses at the gene ends were 5 bases for V and 1 base for J; bases not matched to a gene: 1. The CDR3 DNA, read in part, is TGTGCCAGCAGCGGACAGGATAACTATGGC. Amino acids: CASSGQDNYG. The full CDR3 is CASSGQDNYGYTF.

On this clone: Sequencing ends 3 residues short of the CDR3 end; the germline J gene provides the rest. The chain joins TRBV7-8 to TRBJ2-6; no clear D. CDR3 length equals 14 residues. V was shortened by 3 bases and J by 0 bases, with 3 bases between the two germline ends. CDR1 SGHVS and CDR2 FQNEAQ come from the germline V gene. CDR3 residues: CASSLASGANVLTF. The CDR3 bases that were read are TGTGCCAGCAGCTTGGCCTCTGGGGCCAACGTC.

As for this clone: With the read ending 3 residues before the CDR3 end, the germline J gene is used to fill in that end. The rearrangement uses TRBV5-1 and TRBJ1-4; D remains ambiguous. The V and J ends lost 0 bases and 5 bases respectively, with 11 bases between them. The CDR3 is 15 amino acids. Germline-derived CDR1 and CDR2 are SGHRS and YFSETQ. CDR3 bases read: TGCGCCAGCAGCTTGGCCCTGGCCTCGAATGAAAAA. Residues: CASSLALASNEK. The complete CDR3 reads CASSLALASNEKLFF.

Of note for this clone: The CDR3 extends 3 residues past the end of the read, so its final part is completed from the germline J gene. The chain is built from TRBV30 and TRBJ1-2; 7 bases align to TRBD1. The germline gives CDR1 GTSNPN, CDR2 SVGIG (reference sequence). CDR3 length: 12 residues. CDR3 protein: CAWSTGAYDYTF. The part of the CDR3 DNA that was read is TGTGCCTGGAGTACAGGGGCCTACGAC.

Of note for this clone: From the germline J gene comes the end of the CDR3, since the read stops 3 residues before it. The chain links TRBV7-2 to TRBJ1-2, with D hard to call. The germline V gene has CDR1 SGHTA and CDR2 FQGNSA. The CDR3 length is 13 residues. The CDR3 bases that were read are TGTGCCAGCAGCGTGGAACTATACAATGAC. This sequence encodes CASSVELYND. The whole CDR3 region reads CASSVELYNDYTF.

On this clone itself: The read ends 3 residues shy of where the CDR3 ends; the end is completed using the germline J gene. V is TRBV19 and J is TRBJ2-7, with D unresolved. Trimming removed 3 bases at V and 3 bases at J, with 9 bases between. The germline V gene has CDR1 LNHDA and CDR2 SQIVND (reference sequence). The CDR3 sequence is 13 residues long. The sequenced CDR3 bases are TGTGCCAGTAGTATGACACCTAACTACGAG. It specifies CASSMTPNYE. The full CDR3 protein is CASSMTPNYEQYF.

Remarks on this clone: The read halts 3 residues ahead of the CDR3 end, with the missing end drawn from the germline J gene. V usage is TRBV7-9 and J usage is TRBJ2-2, with TRBD1 identical over 7 bases. The CDR3 sequence is 10 residues long. Germline V gene lookup returns CDR1 SEHNR and CDR2 FQNEAQ (reference sequence). CDR3 DNA (partial): TGTGCCAGTACGACAGGGAAG. This translates into CASTTGK. The complete CDR3 reads CASTTGKLFF.

With respect to this clone: Read sequence stops 3 residues before the CDR3 end, and the germline J gene provides the missing end. The rearrangement uses TRBV7-8 and TRBJ2-3; tentatively, D is TRBD1 (5 bases). The V end was cut by 5 bases, the J end by 2 bases, with 14 bases between. The CDR3 has 15 residues. Germline CDR1 and CDR2: SGHVS and FQNEAQ. The CDR3 loop reads CASSETVQTTDTQYF. The CDR3 bases that were read are TGTGCCAGCAGCGAGACAGTGCAGACCACAGATACG. Complete variable domain (other parts from reference TRBV7-8 and TRBJ2-3): GAGVSQSPRYKVAKRGQDVALRCDPISGHVSLFWYQQALGQGPEFLTYFQNEAQLDKSGLPSDRFFAERPEGSVSTLKIQRTQQEDSAVYLCASSETVQTTDTQYFGPGTRLTVL.

In the case of this clone: From the germline J gene comes the end of the CDR3, since the read stops 3 residues before it. The rearrangement links TRBV7-2 to TRBJ2-3; D might be TRBD2 (5 bases). CDR1 SGHTA and CDR2 FQGNSA come from the germline V gene. CDR3 size: 12 residues. CDR3 DNA, as far as it was read: TGTGCCAGCAGCAAACCCGGGGAGACG. Translating it yields CASSKPGET. Given in full, the CDR3 is CASSKPGETQYF.

Details on this clone: The read ends 3 residues shy of where the CDR3 ends; the end is completed using the germline J gene. The V and J genes are TRBV5-1 and TRBJ1-6, with 10 positions matching TRBD1. Germline V gives CDR1 SGHRS, CDR2 YFSETQ. V lost 4 bases and J lost 9; bases outside the gene matches: 22. CDR3 length: 20 residues. The chain's CDR3 is CASSRYTGTGVKVAGSPLHF. The covered CDR3 bases are TGCGCCAGCAGCCGCTATACCGGGACAGGGGTGAAGGTGGCGGGTTCACCC. The whole variable domain, remainder taken from reference TRBV5-1 and TRBJ1-6, is KAGVTQTPRYLIKTRGQQVTLSCSPISGHRSVSWYQQTPGQGLQFLFEYFSETQRNKGNFPGRFSGRQFSNSRSEMNVSTLELGDSALYLCASSRYTGTGVKVAGSPLHFGNGTRLTVT.

About this clone itself: The read terminates 3 residues before the CDR3 end, so the remaining end is supplied by the germline J gene. The rearrangement links TRBV7-7 to TRBJ1-1; the D is unclear. CDR1 and CDR2 (germline): SSHAT, FNYEAQ (reference sequence). The CDR3 length is 13 residues. V gave up 7 bases and J gave up 6 bases, with 15 bases separating them. The CDR3 loop is CASTFKRASEAFF. Partial CDR3 DNA: TGTGCCAGCACCTTTAAGAGGGCCTCTGAA. The full variable domain, its missing parts supplied by reference TRBV7-7 and TRBJ1-1, is GAGVSQSPRYKVTKRGQDVTLRCDPISSHATLYWYQQALGQGPEFLTYFNYEAQPDKSGLPSDRFSAERPEGSISTLTIQRTEQRDSAMYRCASTFKRASEAFFGQGTRLTVV.

As regards this clone: The junction does not match germline at one end; this may be a read error. The read stops 3 residues short of the end of the CDR3; the missing end is completed from the germline J gene. Other DNA sequences of this sample code for an identical CDR3. This chain links TRBV30 with TRBJ1-3; D is unclear. The CDR3 contains 13 residues. Germline V gene sequence: CDR1 GTSNPN, CDR2 SVGIG (reference sequence). CDR3 sequence reads: CAWSRVFGNTIYF. CDR3 DNA (partial): TGTGCCTGGAGTAGGGTCTTTGGAAACACA.

Concerning this clone: The missing CDR3 end, 3 residues past where the read stops, is filled in from the germline J gene. The chain is built from TRBV20-1 and TRBJ2-7, with 9 positions matching TRBD2. CDR3 size: 14 residues. The germline V gene has CDR1 DFQATT and CDR2 SNEGSKA (reference sequence). With 6 bases clipped from V and 4 bases from J, the junction kept 10 bases outside the gene matches. CDR3 bases read: TGCAGTGCCAAGGAGGGTAGCGGGAGTTACGAG. Translating gives CSAKEGSGSYE. The complete CDR3 sequence is CSAKEGSGSYEQYF.

Of note for this clone: Read coverage stops 3 residues before the CDR3 terminus; the germline J gene supplies the remainder. This chain joins TRBV20-1 and TRBJ2-1; TRBD2 matches 7 bases. V lost 5 bases to trimming and J lost 4 bases; unmatched junction nucleotides: 11. The CDR3 covers 15 residues. Germline V gene sequence: CDR1 DFQATT, CDR2 SNEGSKA (reference sequence). The CDR3 protein is CSAAFSGKGYNEQFF. The CDR3 bases that were read are TGCAGTGCTGCCTTCAGCGGGAAGGGGTACAATGAG.

Concerning this clone itself: The CDR3 end is not reached by the read, which stops 3 residues before it; the germline J gene fills it in. The chain links TRBV7-9 to TRBJ1-5; a possible D gene is TRBD1 (5 bases). Germline V gene lookup returns CDR1 SEHNR and CDR2 FQNEAQ (reference sequence). This CDR3 contains 14 residues. Incomplete CDR3 DNA: TGTGCCAGCAGCACGGACAAGGCCACCCGTCCC. This sequence encodes CASSTDKATRP. The CDR3 reads in full as CASSTDKATRPQHF.

A note on this clone: The CDR3 end falls 3 residues outside the read, so it is completed with the germline J gene. The chain joins TRBV11-3 to TRBJ2-2, with D maybe TRBD1 (6 bases). V lost 8 bases and J 4 bases, leaving 11 bases between the germline ends. The CDR3 sequence is 13 residues long. Germline V gives CDR1 SGHNT, CDR2 YENEEA. This chain's CDR3 is CASSQGFTGELFF. CDR3 bases read: TGTGCCAGCTCACAGGGCTTCACCGGGGAG.

Comment on this clone: The read is 3 residues too short to cover the CDR3 end, so that end is filled in from the germline J gene. The chain combines TRBV14 with TRBJ1-4, with D possibly being TRBD1 (6 bases). The CDR3 loop spans 15 amino acids. V lost 3 bases and J 7 bases, leaving 15 bases between the germline ends. CDR1 and CDR2 (germline): SGHDN, FVKESK. CDR3 region: CASSQLAGTSEKLFF. The covered CDR3 bases are TGTGCCAGCAGCCAGTTAGCCGGGACATCTGAAAAA.

A note on this clone: With the read ending 3 residues before the CDR3 end, the germline J gene is used to fill in that end. The V call is TRBV15, the J call TRBJ1-4; tentative D call: TRBD1 (5 bases). There are 15 residues in the CDR3. Germline-derived CDR1 and CDR2 are LNHNV and YYDKDF (reference sequence). Trimming left V 0 bases short and J 4 bases short, with 9 bases between. CDR3 DNA, as far as it was read: TGTGCCACCAGCAGAGATAAGGGGCATAATGAAAAA. Translation: CATSRDKGHNEK. The whole CDR3 protein reads CATSRDKGHNEKLFF.

In the case of this clone: One junction end does not reproduce the germline sequence, and a read error may be involved. With the read ending 3 residues before the CDR3 end, the germline J gene is used to fill in that end. The V call is TRBV4-2, the J call TRBJ1-2, with TRBD1 identical over 8 bases. Germline V gene data show CDR1 as LGHNA and CDR2 as YNFKEQ. CDR3 length: 14 residues. The CDR3 region is CASSQGTGHWGYTF. CDR3 DNA (partial): TGCGCCAGCAGCCAGGGGACAGGACATTGGGGC.

For this clone: The read terminates 3 residues ahead of where the CDR3 ends, so the germline J gene completes it. The V and J genes are TRBV5-4 and TRBJ2-7; 10 positions match TRBD2. J was trimmed by 1 base and V by 5 bases; bases with no gene match: 6. The CDR3 consists of 15 residues. Germline CDR1 is SGHNT and CDR2 is YYREEE (reference sequence). This CDR3 reads CASRRSGGASYEQYF. Partial CDR3 DNA: TGTGCCAGCAGAAGGAGCGGGGGGGCTTCCTACGAG. The full variable domain, with the rest looked up from reference TRBV5-4 and TRBJ2-7, is ETGVTQSPTHLIKTRGQQVTLRCSSQSGHNTVSWYQQALGQGPQFIFQYYREEENGRGNFPPRFSGLQFPNYSSELNVNALELDDSALYLCASRRSGGASYEQYFGPGTRLTVT.